The T cell receptor beta chain described here comes from a study of CDR3 diversity in severe acne. There are 14 residues in the CDR3. Between the trimmed V and J ends, which lost 4 bases and 1 base, there was a span of 11 bases. In germline, CDR1 is SGHKS, CDR2 YYEKEE (reference sequence). MiXCR, run by TCRdb on the PCR reads, gives a single entry per CDR3 protein. The sample yields some 85,000 distinct CDR3 sequences, around 50% seen once. This TCR derives from a male donor with severe acne vulgaris. The sample comprised blood. The chain links TRBV5-5 to TRBJ2-5; tentatively, D is TRBD2 (6 bases). The CDR3 is CASSGGTVQETQYF. DNA for the CDR3: TGTGCCAGCAGCGGAGGGACGGTCCAAGAGACCCAGTACTTC.